A selection of T cell receptor beta chains follows, all from one sample in a study of T cells in Graves' hyperthyroidism and ophthalmopathy. MiXCR was run by TCRdb on the multiplex PCR reads, yielding one entry per CDR3 protein. The sample includes approximately 370,000 distinct CDR3 sequences, around 14% of them seen just once. Sequencing was carried out using blood. These receptors all come from a woman aged 25 to 39 with Graves' hyperthyroidism. CDR3s include the opening cysteine and the closing phenylalanine or tryptophan. A D gene is named only where the DNA matches it firmly.

v_call: TRBV11-3
j_call: TRBJ2-1
d_call: .
cdr3_aa: CASSGSLPGEQFF

v_call: TRBV30
j_call: TRBJ2-7
d_call: TRBD1
cdr3_aa: CAWRWQGASEQYF

v_call: TRBV19
j_call: TRBJ2-1
d_call: TRBD2
cdr3_aa: CAIIAGDYNEQFF

v_call: TRBV5-1
j_call: TRBJ2-1
d_call: TRBD2
cdr3_aa: CASSFPIAGDEQFF

v_call: TRBV18
j_call: TRBJ1-5
d_call: .
cdr3_aa: CASSPGGHNQPQHF

v_call: TRBV2
j_call: TRBJ1-2
d_call: TRBD1
cdr3_aa: CASSEAPGQGSRYTF

v_call: TRBV20-1
j_call: TRBJ2-1
d_call: TRBD2
cdr3_aa: CSAPGTSGRPYNEQFF

v_call: TRBV7-8
j_call: TRBJ2-3
d_call: .
cdr3_aa: CASSPGWGSDTQYF

v_call: TRBV2
j_call: TRBJ2-1
d_call: TRBD2
cdr3_aa: CASSRAAGDNEQFF

v_call: TRBV2
j_call: TRBJ2-1
d_call: TRBD2
cdr3_aa: CASRSTSGVRKFF

v_call: TRBV12-3/TRBV12-4
j_call: TRBJ1-1
d_call: .
cdr3_aa: CASSFRGRGTEAFF

v_call: TRBV11-2
j_call: TRBJ1-4
d_call: .
cdr3_aa: CASSYGHLNEKLFF

v_call: TRBV5-1
j_call: TRBJ1-2
d_call: TRBD1
cdr3_aa: CASSLVGTGVGYTF

v_call: TRBV12-3/TRBV12-4
j_call: TRBJ2-3
d_call: .
cdr3_aa: CASRYSDTQYF

v_call: TRBV10-3
j_call: TRBJ1-1
d_call: .
cdr3_aa: CAIREGLRTEAFF

v_call: TRBV3-1
j_call: TRBJ1-5
d_call: TRBD1
cdr3_aa: CASSQTTGANQPQHF

v_call: TRBV6-1
j_call: TRBJ2-1
d_call: TRBD2
cdr3_aa: CASSPQRGPGGNEQFF

v_call: TRBV28
j_call: TRBJ2-2
d_call: TRBD1
cdr3_aa: CASSLGQGASGELFF

v_call: TRBV29-1
j_call: TRBJ2-3
d_call: TRBD1
cdr3_aa: CSVEDLGQGVDTQYF

v_call: TRBV19
j_call: TRBJ1-6
d_call: .
cdr3_aa: CASSILGANSPLHF

v_call: TRBV28
j_call: TRBJ2-7
d_call: .
cdr3_aa: CASSFGASGYEQYF

v_call: TRBV3-1
j_call: TRBJ2-3
d_call: .
cdr3_aa: CASSQVGAGDTQYF

v_call: TRBV18
j_call: TRBJ2-1
d_call: .
cdr3_aa: CASSPPAIGLYNEQFF